Given below is one T cell receptor (beta chain) in context. Its specificity is unknown. A read error may be the cause here, since a much bigger clone is one base away. Germline CDR1 reads SQVTM; CDR2 reads ANQGSEA. This CDR3 is 13 amino acids long. These data belong to a study of tumor-infiltrating lymphocytes in primary liver carcinoma. Overall study: The patients presented with primary liver carcinoma, which was managed through surgical resection. Patients comprised men and women whose ages fell between 30 and 69 years. Study results and caveats: Unsorted bulk processing meant the study did not compare CD4+ and CD8+ repertoires.

Using a constant-region primer together with ProtoScript II reverse transcriptase, TCR beta cDNA was made from about 500 ng of total RNA. Slightly modified ARM-PCR, run as three nested multiplex PCR rounds, produced the TCR beta libraries. A C-beta reverse primer was combined with TRBV1-TRBV30 forward primers in the first two PCR rounds, and each round had 10 cycles. TCRdb used MiXCR to reprocess the multiplex PCR reads, holding one entry per CDR3 protein. Among 310,000 or so distinct CDR3 sequences listed, about three fifths were seen once. Unsorted whole blood yielded blood RNA, and germline DNA was extracted as well. HBV chronically infected the treatment-naive patients.

V usage is TRBV29-1 and J usage is TRBJ1-1; D possibly corresponds to TRBD1 (6 bases). The source is a woman aged 30 to 39 with primary liver carcinoma and hepatitis B virus infection. What was sequenced was peripheral blood. The CDR3 region has the DNA TGCGGCGTGGCCACCGGGACACTCACTGAAGCTTTCTTT. It is translated as CGVATGTLTEAFF.